These 27 T cell receptor beta chains originate from one sample sequenced in a study of beta chain features in type 1 diabetes listed by TCRdb under 2018. Library prep was done by the immunoSEQ multiplex PCR assay. The High Capacity cDNA Reverse Transcription Kit was used to reverse transcribe all of the isolated RNA, meaning that expressed TCRB transcripts were what got sequenced. Sourced from immuneACCESS, this table was stored by TCRdb with only in-frame sequences that have V and J called. A share of the clones is absent; for the studies checked, an unresolved V gene accounts for under half, and the remainder has no known explanation. This sample gives some 900,000 clones in total; around a sixth of them show up just once. 0.02% to 0.025% of the sample belongs to the ten largest clones. The source material was naive CD4+ T cells from blood. The cell subset or site label on this specimen signifies: true naive CD4+ T cells. The origin of the receptors is a woman younger than 35 in good health.

This chain joins TRBV4-3 and TRBJ2-2, with TRBD2 identical over 8 bases. V lost 1 base, J lost 2 bases, and 9 bases stayed unmatched. The V gene's germline CDR1 is LGHNA and CDR2 YSLEER. This CDR3 has 18 amino acids. Here the CDR3 reads CASSQGGRLARNTGELFF. In DNA form, the CDR3 reads TGCGCCAGCAGCCAAGGTGGGAGACTAGCGAGAAACACCGGGGAGCTGTTTTTT.

This clone was seen a few times. The chain is built from TRBV7-9 and TRBJ1-1, with a tentative D call TRBD1 (5 bases). V lost 3 bases and J 0 bases, leaving 8 bases between the germline ends. This CDR3 is built from 14 residues. CDR1 and CDR2 (germline): SEHNR, FQNEAQ (reference sequence). In DNA form, the CDR3 reads TGTGCCAGCAGCTTCGGACACTTGAACACTGAAGCTTTCTTT. Its translation: CASSFGHLNTEAFF.

V is TRBV7-8 and J is TRBJ2-1; weak D call: TRBD2 (5 bases). CDR1 is SGHVS and CDR2 is FQNEAQ in the germline V gene. This CDR3 has 15 residues. Trimming removed 4 bases at V and 1 base at J, with 11 bases between. The CDR3 DNA sequence: TGTGCCAGCAGCTCGAGAGGGTCGTCCTACAATGAGCAGTTCTTC. This codes for CASSSRGSSYNEQFF. Supplemented by reference TRBV7-8 and TRBJ2-1, the full variable domain reads GAGVSQSPRYKVAKRGQDVALRCDPISGHVSLFWYQQALGQGPEFLTYFQNEAQLDKSGLPSDRFFAERPEGSVSTLKIQRTQQEDSAVYLCASSSRGSSYNEQFFGPGTRLTVL.

V gene TRBV28 combines with J gene TRBJ2-2; the D gene is possibly TRBD2 (5 bases). The germline CDR1 and CDR2 sequences are MDHEN and SYDVKM. The CDR3 sequence is 19 residues long. V lost 4 bases to trimming and J lost 3 bases, with 24 bases between them. The CDR3 DNA follows: TGTGCCAGCAGTTATGGACCCCGCAATATAGCGTCCCACACCGGGGAGCTGTTTTTT. As protein: CASSYGPRNIASHTGELFF.

V and J are TRBV20-1 and TRBJ2-5; D gene unclear. From germline, CDR1 is DFQATT and CDR2 SNEGSKA (reference sequence). The V gene lost 6 bases and the J gene lost 5 bases, with 4 bases spanning the gap. The CDR3 length is 9 residues. The CDR3 region has the DNA TGCAGTGCATCTGAGACCCAGTACTTC. Residues: CSASETQYF.

This clone appeared a few times. The rearrangement joins TRBV6-5 to TRBJ2-1; TRBD2 might be the D (6 bases). Germline V gene lookup returns CDR1 MNHEY and CDR2 SVGAGI. The CDR3 spans 13 residues. V lost 6 bases to trimming and J lost 6 bases, with 12 bases between them. CDR3 DNA: TGTGCCAGCAGAACCGGGAGCTTCAATGAGCAGTTCTTC. It translates to CASRTGSFNEQFF.

In this sample, this clone turned up a few times. V gene TRBV7-2 combines with J gene TRBJ2-7; tentative D call: TRBD1 (5 bases). The CDR3 loop spans 13 amino acids. Germline CDR1 is SGHTA and CDR2 is FQGNSA. V was clipped by 1 base and J by 5 bases, with 9 bases between them. The CDR3 sequence is CASSLELGDEQYF. The CDR3 DNA sequence: TGTGCCAGCAGCTTAGAGTTAGGGGACGAGCAGTACTTC. The full variable domain, rest sourced from reference TRBV7-2 and TRBJ2-7, is GAGVSQSPSNKVTEKGKDVELRCDPISGHTALYWYRQSLGQGLEFLIYFQGNSAPDKSGLPSDRFSAERTGGSVSTLTIQRTQQEDSAVYLCASSLELGDEQYFGPGTRLTVT.

This clone was seen more than once but under ten times. The chain joins TRBV14 to TRBJ2-5; D is possibly TRBD2 (5 bases). The CDR3 consists of 16 residues. V lost 4 bases to trimming and J lost 0 bases, with 15 bases between them. Looked up from germline, CDR1 is SGHDN and CDR2 is FVKESK. DNA for the CDR3: TGTGCCAGCAGCCCCCCCCGGGCGGGCTACCAAGAGACCCAGTACTTC. It yields the protein CASSPPRAGYQETQYF.

This chain uses TRBV18 with TRBJ2-7; 7 bases fit TRBD2. This CDR3 has 15 residues. Germline V gene data show CDR1 as KGHSH and CDR2 as LQKENI. With 2 bases clipped from V and 0 bases from J, the junction kept 4 bases outside the gene matches. CDR3 in amino acids: CASSPAGEGSYEQYF. The CDR3, as DNA: TGTGCCAGCTCACCAGCTGGGGAGGGCTCCTACGAGCAGTACTTC.

A few counts support this clone. J is TRBJ2-3 and V is TRBV7-8; 7 positions match TRBD1. Germline CDR1 is SGHVS and CDR2 is FQNEAQ. Trimming at V came to 0 bases and at J to 4 bases, leaving 7 bases not matched to a gene. This CDR3 comprises 16 residues. The CDR3 DNA is TGTGCCAGCAGCTTAGCGCGATTAGGGGGCCCAGATACGCAGTATTTT. As protein: CASSLARLGGPDTQYF. Full variable domain (remainder filled in from reference TRBV7-8 and TRBJ2-3): GAGVSQSPRYKVAKRGQDVALRCDPISGHVSLFWYQQALGQGPEFLTYFQNEAQLDKSGLPSDRFFAERPEGSVSTLKIQRTQQEDSAVYLCASSLARLGGPDTQYFGPGTRLTVL.

This clone was picked up a small number of times. The chain has TRBV4-1 and TRBJ1-1; maybe TRBD1 (5 bases). Germline V gene lookup returns CDR1 MGHRA and CDR2 YSYEKL. This CDR3 spans 15 amino acids. Trimming removed 1 base from V and 3 bases from J, with 12 bases in between. Here the CDR3 reads CASSQAGTRHTEAFF. In DNA, the CDR3 is TGCGCCAGCAGCCAAGCCGGGACTAGACACACTGAAGCTTTCTTT.

This clone appeared a few times. The V call is TRBV7-9, the J call TRBJ2-7; 8 bases map to TRBD2. The CDR3 consists of 18 residues. V lost 3 bases to trimming and J lost 3 bases; unmatched junction nucleotides: 16. CDR1 and CDR2 (germline): SEHNR, FQNEAQ (reference sequence). CDR3 loop: CASSFPLRFAGGGYEQYF. The CDR3 coding sequence is TGTGCCAGCAGCTTCCCCCTTAGGTTCGCGGGGGGCGGCTACGAGCAGTACTTC.

This chain links TRBV5-1 with TRBJ2-7; TRBD1 is a possible D gene (5 bases). The CDR3 length is 13 residues. In germline, CDR1 is SGHRS, CDR2 YFSETQ. V lost 5 bases and J lost 1, with 10 bases in between. CDR3 in DNA: TGCGCCAGCAGGTTACAGGCGTCCTACGAGCAGTACTTC. It codes for CASRLQASYEQYF.

This clone was observed a few times. DNA for the CDR3: TGTGCCAGCAGAGTTGCTAGCGGCACAGATACGCAGTATTTT. This sequence encodes CASRVASGTDTQYF. The chain couples TRBV28 to TRBJ2-3, with D possibly being TRBD2 (6 bases). From germline, CDR1 is MDHEN and CDR2 SYDVKM. Trimming removed 6 bases from V and 1 base from J, with 11 bases in between. CDR3 length equals 14 residues.

The chain uses TRBV28 and TRBJ1-1; 7 nucleotides agree with TRBD1. J was trimmed by 1 base and V by 8 bases; bases with no gene match: 7. CDR3 length: 14 residues. Germline V gene data show CDR1 as MDHEN and CDR2 as SYDVKM. The CDR3 coding sequence is TGTGCCAGCGGGATAGGACAGGCGAACACTGAAGCTTTCTTT. Amino acids: CASGIGQANTEAFF.

The CDR3 nucleotides read TGTGCCAGCCAGGAAGGGGGGAGTTTCGATACGCAGTATTTT. Translated: CASQEGGSFDTQYF. The chain joins TRBV25-1 to TRBJ2-3, with D perhaps being TRBD1 or TRBD2 (6 bases each). V lost 8 bases and J lost 6, with 18 bases in between. CDR3 length: 14 amino acids. Germline loops: CDR1 MGHDK, CDR2 SYGVNS.

This clone was seen a handful of times. V is TRBV19 and J is TRBJ1-5, with D unclear. V lost 7 bases and J lost 1, with 14 bases in between. The germline V gene encodes CDR1 LNHDA and CDR2 SQIVND (reference sequence). This CDR3 is built from 15 residues. The CDR3 spells CASTIRTVSNQPQHF. Written as DNA, the CDR3 is TGTGCCAGTACCATAAGGACGGTGAGCAATCAGCCCCAGCATTTT.

This clone was counted between two and nine times. This rearrangement joins TRBV13 to TRBJ2-1, with 9 bases fitting TRBD2. The CDR3 consists of 18 residues. Trimming cost V 5 bases and J 8 bases; bases outside gene matches: 19. CDR1 and CDR2 from the germline V gene are PRHDT and FYEKMQ (reference sequence). This chain's CDR3 is CASSTARPSTSGGDEQFF. The CDR3 region has the DNA TGTGCCAGCAGCACCGCCCGCCCGTCGACTAGCGGAGGCGATGAGCAGTTCTTC. Drawing the rest from reference TRBV13 and TRBJ2-1, the complete variable domain is AAGVIQSPRHLIKEKRETATLKCYPIPRHDTVYWYQQGPGQDPQFLISFYEKMQSDKGSIPDRFSAQQFSDYHSELNMSSLELGDSALYFCASSTARPSTSGGDEQFFGPGTRLTVL.

V usage is TRBV11-2 and J usage is TRBJ2-3, with 8 bases identical to TRBD2. Trimming cost V 6 bases and J 10 bases; bases outside gene matches: 6. The length of the CDR3 is 12 residues. Germline CDR1 is SGHAT and CDR2 is FQNNGV. CDR3 in DNA: TGTGCCAGCAGGGAAAGCGGGAGTTCGCAGTATTTT. It yields the protein CASRESGSSQYF.

This clone was seen more than once but under ten times. V and J are TRBV7-2 and TRBJ2-2, with D possibly being TRBD1 (5 bases). Germline V gene data show CDR1 as SGHTA and CDR2 as FQGNSA. The CDR3 runs to 13 residues. Trimming took off 3 bases at V and 7 bases at J, with 9 bases between the two ends. The CDR3 spells CASSFAGIGELFF. For the CDR3, the DNA is TGTGCCAGCAGCTTTGCAGGGATCGGGGAGCTGTTTTTT.

This clone was observed a handful of times. The J gene is TRBJ2-7, the V gene TRBV5-1; 8 nucleotides match TRBD2. Germline CDR1 SGHRS, CDR2 YFSETQ. Germline trimming cut 4 bases from V and 2 bases from J; bases unmatched to any gene: 8. The CDR3 totals 15 residues. CDR3 coding DNA: TGCGCCAGCAGCACCTTAGCGGGGAATGCCTACGAGCAGTACTTC. Its translation: CASSTLAGNAYEQYF. The whole variable domain, remainder taken from reference TRBV5-1 and TRBJ2-7, is KAGVTQTPRYLIKTRGQQVTLSCSPISGHRSVSWYQQTPGQGLQFLFEYFSETQRNKGNFPGRFSGRQFSNSRSEMNVSTLELGDSALYLCASSTLAGNAYEQYFGPGTRLTVT.

This clone occurred a few times. This rearrangement joins TRBV7-9 to TRBJ1-4; the D is unclear. CDR1 is SEHNR and CDR2 is FQNEAQ in the germline V gene (reference sequence). The CDR3 length is 18 residues. V lost 1 base and J lost 8, with 23 bases in between. CDR3 sequence reads: CASSLGAAHRGRREKLFF. For the CDR3, the DNA is TGTGCCAGCAGCTTAGGGGCTGCTCACAGAGGGCGAAGGGAAAAACTGTTTTTT.

This clone was seen a few times. The chain links TRBV9 to TRBJ2-1, with D possibly being TRBD2 (6 bases). CDR1 is SGDLS and CDR2 is YYNGEE in the germline V gene. The CDR3 runs 16 residues. V shed 1 base and J shed 10 bases, with 21 bases lying between them. The CDR3 here is CASSVRGSGSDHEQFF. CDR3 sequence (DNA): TGTGCCAGCAGCGTAAGAGGTAGCGGCTCGGACCACGAGCAGTTCTTC.

This clone was picked up a small number of times. The chain joins TRBV28 to TRBJ2-3; D possibly corresponds to TRBD2 (5 bases). This CDR3 spans 16 amino acids. V lost 5 bases and J 3 bases, leaving 18 bases between the germline ends. Germline CDR1 MDHEN, CDR2 SYDVKM. In DNA form, the CDR3 reads TGTGCCAGCAGTCAGACTATGGCGGCCGGGACAGATACGCAGTATTTT. This gives the protein CASSQTMAAGTDTQYF.

The V call is TRBV19, the J call TRBJ2-1; possibly TRBD2 for D (5 bases). The CDR3 has 13 residues. The germline gives CDR1 LNHDA, CDR2 SQIVND (reference sequence). Deletions cut 3 bases from V and 8 bases from J, with 11 bases between. CDR3 coding DNA: TGTGCCAGTAGTATCGGATCGGGGTATGAGCAGTTCTTC. Encoded protein: CASSIGSGYEQFF.

This chain links TRBV28 with TRBJ2-1; 12 bases are a match to TRBD1. The CDR3 totals 16 residues. Losses at the gene ends were 7 bases for V and 11 bases for J; bases not matched to a gene: 15. Germline V gene data show CDR1 as MDHEN and CDR2 as SYDVKM. CDR3 in amino acids: CASTLLRDRGLPQQFF. In nucleotides, the CDR3 is TGTGCCAGCACTCTTCTCCGGGACAGGGGGCTGCCCCAGCAGTTCTTC.

This clone has just a few counts. The chain carries TRBV7-2 and TRBJ2-5; D is uncertain. The germline gives CDR1 SGHTA, CDR2 FQGNSA. The V gene lost 5 bases and the J gene lost 5 bases, with 12 bases spanning the gap. This CDR3 contains 13 residues. CDR3 coding DNA: TGTGCCAGCAGCACCGGGCTGGTGGAGACCCAGTACTTC. Protein product: CASSTGLVETQYF.